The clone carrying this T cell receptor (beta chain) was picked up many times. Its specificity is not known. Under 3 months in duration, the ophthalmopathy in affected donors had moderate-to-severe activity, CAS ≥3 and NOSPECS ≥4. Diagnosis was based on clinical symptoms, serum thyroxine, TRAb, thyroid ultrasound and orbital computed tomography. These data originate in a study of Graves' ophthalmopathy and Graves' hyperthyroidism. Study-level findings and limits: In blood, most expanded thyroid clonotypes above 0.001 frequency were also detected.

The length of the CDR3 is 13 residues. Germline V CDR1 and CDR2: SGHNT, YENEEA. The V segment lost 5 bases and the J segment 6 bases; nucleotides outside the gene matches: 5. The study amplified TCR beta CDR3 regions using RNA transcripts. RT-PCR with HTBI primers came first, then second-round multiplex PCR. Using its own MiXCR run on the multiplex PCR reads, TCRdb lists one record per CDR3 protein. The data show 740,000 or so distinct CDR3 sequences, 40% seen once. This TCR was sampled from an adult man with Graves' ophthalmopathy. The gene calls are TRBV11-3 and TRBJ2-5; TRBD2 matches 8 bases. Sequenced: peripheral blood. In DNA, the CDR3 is TGTGCCAGCAGCGTTAGCGGGGAGAAGACCCAGTACTTC. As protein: CASSVSGEKTQYF.